The entry below gives a single T cell receptor (beta chain) sequence along with its context. The target antigen is unknown. This specimen comes from a study of vaccination and CD4 T cells after COVID-19. The Oncomine TCR Beta short-read assay was applied to DNA of cultured CD4+ T cells. The authors extracted genomic DNA from cultured CD4+ T cells. MiXCR, applied by TCRdb to the PCR reads, yields one record per CDR3 protein. The table includes about 17,000 distinct CDR3 sequences, about two fifths detected once. Noted treatment: approximately 10-day PBMC culture with coronavirus spike peptide pools or control peptides (ViraFEST assay). ViraFEST expanded antigen-specific T cells with peptide pools, then sequenced TCRs. Following culture for around 9 days, CD4+ T cells were isolated by negative selection. This TCR came from a human donor who had recovered from COVID-19. The material sequenced was CD4+ T cells from blood, cultured in vitro.

The CDR3 region has the DNA TGTGCCAGCAGTGTTGGGGAGGACTATAGCAATCAGCCCCAGCATTTT. Its protein is CASSVGEDYSNQPQHF. This chain uses TRBV2 with TRBJ1-5; D unresolved. From germline, CDR1 is SNHLY and CDR2 FYNNEI. The length of the CDR3 is 16 residues. Trimming left V 4 bases short and J 0 bases short, with 13 bases between.